The next 17 T cell receptor beta chains were all read from a single sample in a study of T cells in Graves' hyperthyroidism and ophthalmopathy. TCR beta CDR3 region amplification was performed from RNA transcripts. In the first-round RT-PCR of the TCR CDR3, the HTBI primer set was used. TCRdb used MiXCR to reprocess the multiplex PCR reads, holding one entry per CDR3 protein. The sample contains roughly 840,000 distinct CDR3 sequences, about 38% of which appear only once. Sequencing used blood. Receptors were obtained from a man between 18 and 29 years old with Graves' hyperthyroidism.

This clonotype was seen many times. The chain carries TRBV25-1 and TRBJ1-4; D possibly corresponds to TRBD1 (5 bases). Trimming cost V 3 bases and J 10 bases, with 15 bases left between them. The CDR3 length is 14 residues. The germline CDR1 and CDR2 sequences are MGHDK and SYGVNS. The CDR3 coding sequence is TGTGCCAGCAGTGACCCCAGTGGGGGGGGAAAACTGTTTTTT. Translation gives CASSDPSGGGKLFF.

The V and J genes are TRBV20-1 and TRBJ2-6; 11 positions agree with TRBD2. The CDR3 is made up of 17 amino acids. With V trimmed by 5 bases and J by 0 bases, 6 bases remained unmatched. The germline CDR1 and CDR2 sequences are DFQATT and SNEGSKA (reference sequence). CDR3 bases: TGCAGTGCTTCCCCGGGACTAGCGGTCTCTGGGGCCAACGTCCTGACTTTC. Translated: CSASPGLAVSGANVLTF.

This clonotype showed up just a few times. The V gene is TRBV4-1, the J gene TRBJ2-5, with no clear D. Germline V gene data show CDR1 as MGHRA and CDR2 as YSYEKL. The CDR3 length is 14 residues. The V end was cut by 0 bases, the J end by 6 bases, with 11 bases between. In DNA form, the CDR3 reads TGCGCCAGCAGCCAAGAGAAGGTGGGAAAGACCCAGTACTTC. It is translated as CASSQEKVGKTQYF.

The chain links TRBV25-1 to TRBJ2-6; 7 nucleotides align to TRBD1. Germline lookup yields CDR1 MGHDK and CDR2 SYGVNS. CDR3 size: 18 residues. Germline trimming cut 4 bases from V and 1 base from J; bases unmatched to any gene: 10. The CDR3 region has the DNA TGTGCCAGCAGTGTGGGGGCAGGGGGTAGGTCTGGGGCCAACGTCCTGACTTTC. Translated: CASSVGAGGRSGANVLTF.

V and J are TRBV20-1 and TRBJ1-1; TRBD1 matches 7 bases. CDR1 and CDR2 (germline): DFQATT, SNEGSKA (reference sequence). The CDR3 runs to 13 residues. The J segment lost 1 base and the V segment lost 6 bases, leaving 5 bases of the junction unmatched. The CDR3 region has the DNA TGCAGTGCGACCGGGACAGCGAACACTGAAGCTTTCTTT. The encoded protein is CSATGTANTEAFF.

With regard to this clonotype: One end of the junction varies from germline; a read error may be responsible. The rearrangement joins TRBV7-6 to TRBJ2-7; unclear D gene. CDR3 length equals 14 residues. Germline values: CDR1 SGHVS, CDR2 FNYEAQ. The CDR3 DNA is TGTGCCAGCAGCTTAGAGACCGAGTCCTACGGGCAGTACTTC. It translates to CASSLETESYGQYF. Variable domain in full (rest from reference TRBV7-6 and TRBJ2-7): GAGVSQSPRYKVTKRGQDVALRCDPISGHVSLYWYRQALGQGPEFLTYFNYEAQQDKSGLPNDRFSAERPEGSISTLTIQRTEQRDSAMYRCASSLETESYGQYFGPGTRLTVT.

This chain links TRBV2 with TRBJ1-6; D uncertain. Germline lookup yields CDR1 SNHLY and CDR2 FYNNEI. V gave up 1 base and J gave up 7 bases, with 11 bases separating them. The CDR3 sequence is 15 residues long. This chain's CDR3 is CASSEGDGRNSPLHF. For the CDR3, the DNA is TGTGCCAGCAGTGAAGGAGACGGCCGGAATTCACCCCTCCACTTT.

This clonotype was counted between two and nine times. Sequence at one end of the junction differs from germline and may be a read error. The chain links TRBV7-2 to TRBJ2-7, with 8 nucleotides matching TRBD2. The CDR3 is made up of 20 amino acids. The germline V gene has CDR1 SGHTA and CDR2 FQGNSA. This CDR3 is CASSQAVGLAGTPGTYEQYF. CDR3 DNA: TGCGCCAGCAGCCAAGCAGTCGGGCTAGCGGGCACCCCGGGTACCTACGAGCAGTACTTC.

The chain carries TRBV10-3 and TRBJ1-5; 10 nucleotides match TRBD1. The germline CDR1 and CDR2 sequences are ENHRY and SYGVKD. The CDR3 length is 16 residues. The V gene end was trimmed by 8 bases and the J gene end by 0 bases; junction bases not matched to a gene: 7. The CDR3 region has the DNA TGTGCCATCGCTCGCGGGACAGGGGATAGCAATCAGCCCCAGCATTTT. It encodes CAIARGTGDSNQPQHF.

This clonotype was seen at least ten times. V and J are TRBV20-1 and TRBJ2-5; 7 bases are a match to TRBD2. CDR1 is DFQATT and CDR2 is SNEGSKA in the germline V gene (reference sequence). The CDR3 runs to 12 residues. The CDR3 sequence is CGALGGVETQYF. The CDR3 nucleotides are TGCGGGGCCTTGGGGGGGGTTGAGACCCAGTACTTC.

The chain employs TRBV15 and TRBJ1-1; D gene uncertain. The V end lost 0 bases, the J end lost 7 bases, and 15 bases lay between the germline ends. This CDR3 is built from 15 residues. CDR1 is LNHNV, CDR2 YYDKDF, per germline (reference sequence). DNA for the CDR3: TGTGCCACCAGCAGAGATCCTGGCGGAACTAATGAAGCTTTCTTT. Its protein product is CATSRDPGGTNEAFF.

The chain couples TRBV20-1 to TRBJ1-2; 8 positions match TRBD1. Trimming cost V 1 base and J 3 bases; bases outside gene matches: 7. The CDR3 runs 15 residues. Germline V gene sequence: CDR1 DFQATT, CDR2 SNEGSKA (reference sequence). This chain's CDR3 is CSARVPGGAYYGYTF. DNA for the CDR3: TGCAGTGCTAGAGTCCCAGGGGGCGCATACTATGGCTACACCTTC.

The table lists this clonotype with a few counts. The rearrangement joins TRBV12-3 or TRBV12-4 to TRBJ2-6; no clear D. CDR3 length: 12 amino acids. The ends were cut back, 9 bases at V and 12 bases at J, with 15 bases in the middle. CDR3 sequence reads: CASTHMGGVLTF. The CDR3 DNA is TGTGCCAGTACTCACATGGGCGGCGTCCTGACTTTC.

CDR3 in DNA: TGTGCCAGCAGTTACCCCCGGCAGGGAGAGACCCAGTACTTC. This encodes CASSYPRQGETQYF. The V and J genes are TRBV25-1 and TRBJ2-5, with a weak D call TRBD1 (5 bases). The germline V gene has CDR1 MGHDK and CDR2 SYGVNS. The V gene lost 5 bases and the J gene lost 4 bases, with 14 bases spanning the gap. There are 14 residues in the CDR3.

This clonotype was detected many times. This rearrangement joins TRBV25-1 to TRBJ1-2, with 7 bases identical to TRBD1. From germline, CDR1 is MGHDK and CDR2 SYGVNS. CDR3 size: 13 residues. V was clipped by 1 base and J by 6 bases; unmatched bases: 2. The CDR3: CASSEWDRDGYTF. CDR3 DNA: TGTGCCAGCAGTGAATGGGACAGAGATGGCTACACCTTC.

The chain joins TRBV12-3 or TRBV12-4 to TRBJ2-3; D unclear. The V gene lost 5 bases and the J gene lost 6 bases, with 6 bases spanning the gap. This CDR3 spans 11 amino acids. CDR3: CASSVLDTQYF. The CDR3 region has the DNA TGTGCCAGCAGTGTCCTGGATACGCAGTATTTT.

V is TRBV4-2 and J is TRBJ2-5; D not certain. The V end lost 0 bases, the J end lost 5 bases, and 13 bases lay between the germline ends. Germline V gene data show CDR1 as LGHNA and CDR2 as YNFKEQ. The CDR3 consists of 15 residues. In nucleotides, the CDR3 is TGTGCCAGCAGCCAAGAGGAGACTTCTAGGGAGACCCAGTACTTC. Translation gives CASSQEETSRETQYF.